Following are 2 T cell receptor beta chains from one sample sequenced in a study of metastatic and nonmetastatic thyroid tumors. MiXCR was used by TCRdb to re-call the PCR reads. Found here are fewer than 25,000 clones, around 16% of them singletons; the top ten hold about 10%. The entire patient cohort was treatment-naive prior to thyroid surgery. Sequencing was carried out using tumor tissue. These receptors were obtained from a female donor with papillary thyroid cancer or a benign thyroid nodule (not recorded which). Some clones in this sample may be carry-over from other donors' samples.

This clone was seen repeatedly, ten times or more. This chain uses TRBV7-2 with TRBJ1-1; a possible D gene is TRBD1 (6 bases). V dropped 7 bases and J dropped 5 bases, with 14 bases sitting between them. Germline values: CDR1 SGHTA, CDR2 FQGNSA. The CDR3 covers 13 residues. CDR3 region: CASKFGGPTEAFF. CDR3 sequence (DNA): TGTGCCAGCAAGTTCGGGGGGCCAACTGAAGCTTTCTTT.

At least ten counts were recorded for this clone. This chain uses TRBV28 with TRBJ2-5, with 11 nucleotides matching TRBD2. The J segment lost 1 base and the V segment lost 3 bases, leaving 10 bases of the junction unmatched. The CDR3 length is 18 residues. Germline V gene sequence: CDR1 MDHEN, CDR2 SYDVKM. The CDR3: CASSFSTSGSGGQETQYF. CDR3 DNA sequence: TGTGCCAGCAGTTTCTCTACTAGCGGGAGCGGGGGCCAAGAGACCCAGTACTTC.